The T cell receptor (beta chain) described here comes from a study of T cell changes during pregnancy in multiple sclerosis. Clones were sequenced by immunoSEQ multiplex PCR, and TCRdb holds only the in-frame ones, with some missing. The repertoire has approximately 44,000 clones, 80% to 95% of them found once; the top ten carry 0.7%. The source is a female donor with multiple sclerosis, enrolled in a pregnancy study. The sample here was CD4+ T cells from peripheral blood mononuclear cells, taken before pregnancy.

CDR3 nucleotide sequence: TGTGCCTGGAGTCCCTGGACTCCTCCAAGTGAGCAGTTCTTC. As protein: CAWSPWTPPSEQFF. This chain links TRBV30 with TRBJ2-1; D may be TRBD2 (5 bases). The CDR3 is 14 residues long. The V gene lost 2 bases and the J gene lost 9 bases, with 17 bases spanning the gap. The V gene's germline CDR1 is GTSNPN and CDR2 SVGIG (reference sequence).